This TCR beta chain was recovered during a study of blood T cell repertoires in COVID-19. Enrolled during active infection, Seattle patients were then followed longitudinally. CDR3 length equals 17 residues. Per germline, CDR1 SEHNR and CDR2 FQNEAQ (reference sequence). V lost 1 base and J lost 4, with 19 bases in between. The method was immunoSEQ multiplex PCR; TCRdb's version includes in-frame clones alone and lacks a portion of them. The sample lists approximately 350,000 clones, 85% to 90% occurring once. The sequence was collected from a woman aged 45-60 years with COVID-19, enrolled during active disease. The sample taken for sequencing was peripheral blood. The chain uses TRBV7-9 and TRBJ1-2; no reliable D call. DNA of the CDR3: TGTGCCAGCAGCTTAGGTAGCATAGCTTTTAGCAGCTATGGCTACACCTTC. Its protein is CASSLGSIAFSSYGYTF.